This T cell receptor beta chain was found in a study of regulatory T cells in long-lasting Graves disease. Study as a whole: The study enrolled newly diagnosed Graves' patients on antithyroid drugs under 3 months.

Time point meaning: newly diagnosed GD, antithyroid drugs for less than 3 months. PBMC RNA was the source of the TCR library. V was clipped by 7 bases and J by 2 bases, with 8 bases between them. This CDR3 is built from 11 residues. Germline values: CDR1 SQVTM, CDR2 ANQGSEA. With iRepertoire HTBI primers and Arm-PCR of CDR3 regions, TCR beta libraries were built. TCRdb reanalysed the multiplex PCR reads using MiXCR and keeps one entry per CDR3 protein. There are some 600,000 distinct CDR3 sequences in the sample; around 16% occur only once, and 12% lies in the top ten. This clonotype was seen ten or more times. In addition, the sample was reused for a study of T cells in Graves' hyperthyroidism and ophthalmopathy. As that study records: Stable hyperthyroidism and ophthalmopathy were separated using 13 V-J signatures.

The chain carries TRBV29-1 and TRBJ1-2; no reliable D call. The sequence was obtained from a young man with Graves disease. Material: peripheral blood mononuclear cells (PBMCs), obtained at new diagnosis, from a patient treated with antithyroid drugs. CDR3 in DNA: TGCAGCGCCGAGAAAAACTATGGCTACACCTTC. Its translation: CSAEKNYGYTF.